This TCR beta chain was sequenced during a study of T cell changes during pregnancy in multiple sclerosis. Clones were sequenced by immunoSEQ multiplex PCR, and TCRdb holds only the in-frame ones, with some missing. The table shows about 79,000 clones, with 85% to 95% occurring only once. The germline gives CDR1 SGHVS, CDR2 FQNEAQ. CDR3 length equals 14 residues. V was pared by 5 bases and J by 1 base, with 11 bases between. V gene TRBV7-8 combines with J gene TRBJ2-5; a weak D match, TRBD2 (5 bases). This sequence was found in a female donor with multiple sclerosis, enrolled in a pregnancy study. Sequenced material: CD4+ T cells from peripheral blood mononuclear cells, taken in the second trimester of pregnancy. The CDR3 sequence is CASSPRGTQETQYF. The CDR3 DNA is TGTGCCAGCAGCCCCCGGGGTACCCAAGAGACCCAGTACTTC.